This is a list of T cell receptor beta chains from one sample in a study of metastatic and nonmetastatic thyroid tumors. TCRdb called clones again from the PCR reads with MiXCR. The table has 5,000 to 7,500 clones, roughly 15% seen once; the top ten hold 11%. Sample: tumor tissue. The receptor source for this set is a male donor with papillary thyroid cancer or a benign thyroid nodule (not recorded which). Some clones in this sample may be carry-over from other donors' samples. The CDR3 runs from the conserved cysteine through the conserved F or W. Each record gives: D gene, clone size, J gene, V gene, CDR3 DNA, CDR3 protein. A D gene is named only where the DNA matches it firmly. Not all rows give a size; the values are once, few, many and, for expanded clones, a class.

d_call: .; clone_size: many; j_call: TRBJ1-6; v_call: TRBV7-9; cdr3_nt: TGTGCCAGCAGCTCGGCTAACTATAATTCACCCCTCCACTTT; cdr3_aa: CASSSANYNSPLHF
d_call: .; clone_size: few; j_call: TRBJ1-2; v_call: TRBV6-2/TRBV6-3; cdr3_nt: TGTGCCAGCAGTTACGCTCGTGGCAGCGGTTCTTTCTTC; cdr3_aa: CASSYARGSGSFF
d_call: .; clone_size: .; j_call: TRBJ1-6; v_call: TRBV27; cdr3_nt: TGTGCCAGCAGTTTCACGGGGGGCCGATGGTATAATTCACCCCTCCACTTC; cdr3_aa: CASSFTGGRWYNSPLHF
d_call: .; clone_size: medium-sized; j_call: TRBJ1-2; v_call: TRBV30; cdr3_nt: TGTGCCTGGAGTGTACAAGGACTTCTCTATGGCTACACCTTC; cdr3_aa: CAWSVQGLLYGYTF
d_call: .; clone_size: medium-sized; j_call: TRBJ1-1; v_call: TRBV12-3/TRBV12-4; cdr3_nt: TGTGCCAGCAGTTACTCTGGACCGCTCACTGAAGCTTTCTTT; cdr3_aa: CASSYSGPLTEAFF
d_call: TRBD2; clone_size: medium-sized; j_call: TRBJ2-2; v_call: TRBV12-3/TRBV12-4; cdr3_nt: TGTGCCAGCAGTCCGCGGGGGGGAAACACCGGGGAGCTGTTTTTT; cdr3_aa: CASSPRGGNTGELFF
d_call: .; clone_size: few; j_call: TRBJ2-6; v_call: TRBV6-1; cdr3_nt: TGTGCCAGCAGTGGAGTGTCTAACGTCCTGACTTTC; cdr3_aa: CASSGVSNVLTF
d_call: TRBD1; clone_size: few; j_call: TRBJ2-2; v_call: TRBV6-1; cdr3_nt: TGTGCCAGCAGGGAGATACCGGGACAGGGGGCCGGGGAGCTGTTTTTT; cdr3_aa: CASREIPGQGAGELFF
d_call: TRBD2; clone_size: medium-sized; j_call: TRBJ2-1; v_call: TRBV15; cdr3_nt: TGTGCCACCAGCAGAGATTTAGGGCTAGCGGAGTACAATGAGCAGTTCTTC; cdr3_aa: CATSRDLGLAEYNEQFF
d_call: .; clone_size: few; j_call: TRBJ2-2; v_call: TRBV6-1; cdr3_nt: TGTGCCAGCGGGGGGCTAGTGGGAGGGAACACCGGGGAGCTGTTTTTT; cdr3_aa: CASGGLVGGNTGELFF
d_call: .; clone_size: many; j_call: TRBJ1-4; v_call: TRBV5-4; cdr3_nt: TGTGCCAGCAGCTTGGTAGCAACTAATGAAAAACTGTTTTTT; cdr3_aa: CASSLVATNEKLFF
d_call: .; clone_size: many; j_call: TRBJ1-2; v_call: TRBV30; cdr3_nt: TGTGCCTGGAATCCAGGAAATCCCCATGGCTACACCTTC; cdr3_aa: CAWNPGNPHGYTF
d_call: .; clone_size: .; j_call: TRBJ2-7; v_call: TRBV12-3/TRBV12-4; cdr3_nt: TGTGCCAGCAGTCTAAGCGGGCAGGGAAACGGGCGGCACGAGCAGTACTTC; cdr3_aa: CASSLSGQGNGRHEQYF
d_call: TRBD2; clone_size: .; j_call: TRBJ2-2; v_call: TRBV11-1; cdr3_nt: TGTGCCAGCAGCTTAGCCAGCGGTGGACTAGCGGGGGAAAACACCGGGGAGCTGTTTTTT; cdr3_aa: CASSLASGGLAGENTGELFF
d_call: .; clone_size: .; j_call: TRBJ1-6; v_call: TRBV27; cdr3_nt: TGTGCCAGCCGGTTGGGGAATTCACCCCTCCACTTT; cdr3_aa: CASRLGNSPLHF
d_call: TRBD2; clone_size: .; j_call: TRBJ2-2; v_call: TRBV6-1; cdr3_nt: TGTGCCAGCAGTGCTCAGCGGGAGACCGGGGAGCTGTTTTTT; cdr3_aa: CASSAQRETGELFF
d_call: .; clone_size: .; j_call: TRBJ2-3; v_call: TRBV9; cdr3_nt: TGTGCCAGCAGCGTTGGCGGCGGAAACACAGATACGCAGTATTTT; cdr3_aa: CASSVGGGNTDTQYF
d_call: .; clone_size: many; j_call: TRBJ2-1; v_call: TRBV7-9; cdr3_nt: TGTGCCGCCGGGACCGGGATGGATGAGCAGTTCTTC; cdr3_aa: CAAGTGMDEQFF
d_call: .; clone_size: medium-sized; j_call: TRBJ1-6; v_call: TRBV7-8; cdr3_nt: TGTGCCAGCAGCCCGCAGTGGGCAGAGAATTCACCCCTCCACTTT; cdr3_aa: CASSPQWAENSPLHF
d_call: .; clone_size: many; j_call: TRBJ1-2; v_call: TRBV28; cdr3_nt: .; cdr3_aa: CASSFPTGGSYGCTF
d_call: .; clone_size: once; j_call: TRBJ1-2; v_call: TRBV14; cdr3_nt: TGTGCCAGCAGCCCCTCGGGGAGGGGTACGGATGGCTACACCTTC; cdr3_aa: CASSPSGRGTDGYTF
d_call: .; clone_size: .; j_call: TRBJ1-2; v_call: TRBV28; cdr3_nt: TGTGCCAGCAGTTATTGGGGCGATGGCTACACCTTC; cdr3_aa: CASSYWGDGYTF
d_call: TRBD2; clone_size: .; j_call: TRBJ2-2; v_call: TRBV11-2; cdr3_nt: TGTGCCAGCAGCTTAGATCCGGGACTAGCGGGGGGTACCGGGGAGCTGTTTTTT; cdr3_aa: CASSLDPGLAGGTGELFF
d_call: TRBD1; clone_size: many; j_call: TRBJ2-1; v_call: TRBV29-1; cdr3_nt: TGCAGCGCCACCGGGACAGCTGACTACAATGAGCAGTTCTTC; cdr3_aa: CSATGTADYNEQFF
d_call: .; clone_size: .; j_call: TRBJ1-6; v_call: TRBV6-1; cdr3_nt: TGTGCCAGCAGTGAAGAACGGGGGGGAGTGTCCCATGGTTCACCCCTCCGCTTT; cdr3_aa: CASSEERGGVSHGSPLRF
d_call: .; clone_size: many; j_call: TRBJ2-5; v_call: TRBV18; cdr3_nt: TGTGCCAGCTCACCTATGGTTAGCGAGACCCAGTACTTC; cdr3_aa: CASSPMVSETQYF